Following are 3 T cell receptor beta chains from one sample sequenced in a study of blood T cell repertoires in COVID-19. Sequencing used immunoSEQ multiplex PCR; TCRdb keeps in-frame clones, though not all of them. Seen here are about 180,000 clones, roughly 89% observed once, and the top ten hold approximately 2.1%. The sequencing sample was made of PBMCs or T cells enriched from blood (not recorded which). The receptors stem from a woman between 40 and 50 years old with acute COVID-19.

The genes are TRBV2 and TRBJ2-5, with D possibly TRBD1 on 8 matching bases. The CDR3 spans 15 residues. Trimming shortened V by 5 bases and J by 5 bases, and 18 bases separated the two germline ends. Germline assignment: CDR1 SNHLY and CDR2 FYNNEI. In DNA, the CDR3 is TGTGCCAGCAGTCACCAACAGGGGGGGGCTGAGACCCAGTACTTC. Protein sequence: CASSHQQGGAETQYF. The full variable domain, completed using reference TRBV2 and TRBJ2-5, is EPEVTQTPSHQVTQMGQEVILRCVPISNHLYFYWYRQILGQKVEFLVSFYNNEISEKSEIFDDQFSVERPDGSNFTLKIRSTKLEDSAMYFCASSHQQGGAETQYFGPGTRLLVL.

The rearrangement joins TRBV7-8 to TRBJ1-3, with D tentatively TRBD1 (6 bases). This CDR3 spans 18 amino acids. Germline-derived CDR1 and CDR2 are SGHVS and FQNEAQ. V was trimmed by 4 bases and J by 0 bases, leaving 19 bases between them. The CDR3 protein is CASSSERRGWGSGNTIYF. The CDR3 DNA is TGTGCCAGCAGCTCAGAACGCAGGGGATGGGGCTCTGGAAACACCATATATTTT.

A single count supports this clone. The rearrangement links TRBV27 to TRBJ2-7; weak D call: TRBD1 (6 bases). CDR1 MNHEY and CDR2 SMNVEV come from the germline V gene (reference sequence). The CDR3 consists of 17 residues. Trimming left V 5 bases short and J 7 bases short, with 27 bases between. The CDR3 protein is CASSPPAGTPASREQYF. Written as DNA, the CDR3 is TGTGCCAGCAGTCCCCCCGCCGGGACACCCGCGTCTCGGGAGCAGTACTTC.